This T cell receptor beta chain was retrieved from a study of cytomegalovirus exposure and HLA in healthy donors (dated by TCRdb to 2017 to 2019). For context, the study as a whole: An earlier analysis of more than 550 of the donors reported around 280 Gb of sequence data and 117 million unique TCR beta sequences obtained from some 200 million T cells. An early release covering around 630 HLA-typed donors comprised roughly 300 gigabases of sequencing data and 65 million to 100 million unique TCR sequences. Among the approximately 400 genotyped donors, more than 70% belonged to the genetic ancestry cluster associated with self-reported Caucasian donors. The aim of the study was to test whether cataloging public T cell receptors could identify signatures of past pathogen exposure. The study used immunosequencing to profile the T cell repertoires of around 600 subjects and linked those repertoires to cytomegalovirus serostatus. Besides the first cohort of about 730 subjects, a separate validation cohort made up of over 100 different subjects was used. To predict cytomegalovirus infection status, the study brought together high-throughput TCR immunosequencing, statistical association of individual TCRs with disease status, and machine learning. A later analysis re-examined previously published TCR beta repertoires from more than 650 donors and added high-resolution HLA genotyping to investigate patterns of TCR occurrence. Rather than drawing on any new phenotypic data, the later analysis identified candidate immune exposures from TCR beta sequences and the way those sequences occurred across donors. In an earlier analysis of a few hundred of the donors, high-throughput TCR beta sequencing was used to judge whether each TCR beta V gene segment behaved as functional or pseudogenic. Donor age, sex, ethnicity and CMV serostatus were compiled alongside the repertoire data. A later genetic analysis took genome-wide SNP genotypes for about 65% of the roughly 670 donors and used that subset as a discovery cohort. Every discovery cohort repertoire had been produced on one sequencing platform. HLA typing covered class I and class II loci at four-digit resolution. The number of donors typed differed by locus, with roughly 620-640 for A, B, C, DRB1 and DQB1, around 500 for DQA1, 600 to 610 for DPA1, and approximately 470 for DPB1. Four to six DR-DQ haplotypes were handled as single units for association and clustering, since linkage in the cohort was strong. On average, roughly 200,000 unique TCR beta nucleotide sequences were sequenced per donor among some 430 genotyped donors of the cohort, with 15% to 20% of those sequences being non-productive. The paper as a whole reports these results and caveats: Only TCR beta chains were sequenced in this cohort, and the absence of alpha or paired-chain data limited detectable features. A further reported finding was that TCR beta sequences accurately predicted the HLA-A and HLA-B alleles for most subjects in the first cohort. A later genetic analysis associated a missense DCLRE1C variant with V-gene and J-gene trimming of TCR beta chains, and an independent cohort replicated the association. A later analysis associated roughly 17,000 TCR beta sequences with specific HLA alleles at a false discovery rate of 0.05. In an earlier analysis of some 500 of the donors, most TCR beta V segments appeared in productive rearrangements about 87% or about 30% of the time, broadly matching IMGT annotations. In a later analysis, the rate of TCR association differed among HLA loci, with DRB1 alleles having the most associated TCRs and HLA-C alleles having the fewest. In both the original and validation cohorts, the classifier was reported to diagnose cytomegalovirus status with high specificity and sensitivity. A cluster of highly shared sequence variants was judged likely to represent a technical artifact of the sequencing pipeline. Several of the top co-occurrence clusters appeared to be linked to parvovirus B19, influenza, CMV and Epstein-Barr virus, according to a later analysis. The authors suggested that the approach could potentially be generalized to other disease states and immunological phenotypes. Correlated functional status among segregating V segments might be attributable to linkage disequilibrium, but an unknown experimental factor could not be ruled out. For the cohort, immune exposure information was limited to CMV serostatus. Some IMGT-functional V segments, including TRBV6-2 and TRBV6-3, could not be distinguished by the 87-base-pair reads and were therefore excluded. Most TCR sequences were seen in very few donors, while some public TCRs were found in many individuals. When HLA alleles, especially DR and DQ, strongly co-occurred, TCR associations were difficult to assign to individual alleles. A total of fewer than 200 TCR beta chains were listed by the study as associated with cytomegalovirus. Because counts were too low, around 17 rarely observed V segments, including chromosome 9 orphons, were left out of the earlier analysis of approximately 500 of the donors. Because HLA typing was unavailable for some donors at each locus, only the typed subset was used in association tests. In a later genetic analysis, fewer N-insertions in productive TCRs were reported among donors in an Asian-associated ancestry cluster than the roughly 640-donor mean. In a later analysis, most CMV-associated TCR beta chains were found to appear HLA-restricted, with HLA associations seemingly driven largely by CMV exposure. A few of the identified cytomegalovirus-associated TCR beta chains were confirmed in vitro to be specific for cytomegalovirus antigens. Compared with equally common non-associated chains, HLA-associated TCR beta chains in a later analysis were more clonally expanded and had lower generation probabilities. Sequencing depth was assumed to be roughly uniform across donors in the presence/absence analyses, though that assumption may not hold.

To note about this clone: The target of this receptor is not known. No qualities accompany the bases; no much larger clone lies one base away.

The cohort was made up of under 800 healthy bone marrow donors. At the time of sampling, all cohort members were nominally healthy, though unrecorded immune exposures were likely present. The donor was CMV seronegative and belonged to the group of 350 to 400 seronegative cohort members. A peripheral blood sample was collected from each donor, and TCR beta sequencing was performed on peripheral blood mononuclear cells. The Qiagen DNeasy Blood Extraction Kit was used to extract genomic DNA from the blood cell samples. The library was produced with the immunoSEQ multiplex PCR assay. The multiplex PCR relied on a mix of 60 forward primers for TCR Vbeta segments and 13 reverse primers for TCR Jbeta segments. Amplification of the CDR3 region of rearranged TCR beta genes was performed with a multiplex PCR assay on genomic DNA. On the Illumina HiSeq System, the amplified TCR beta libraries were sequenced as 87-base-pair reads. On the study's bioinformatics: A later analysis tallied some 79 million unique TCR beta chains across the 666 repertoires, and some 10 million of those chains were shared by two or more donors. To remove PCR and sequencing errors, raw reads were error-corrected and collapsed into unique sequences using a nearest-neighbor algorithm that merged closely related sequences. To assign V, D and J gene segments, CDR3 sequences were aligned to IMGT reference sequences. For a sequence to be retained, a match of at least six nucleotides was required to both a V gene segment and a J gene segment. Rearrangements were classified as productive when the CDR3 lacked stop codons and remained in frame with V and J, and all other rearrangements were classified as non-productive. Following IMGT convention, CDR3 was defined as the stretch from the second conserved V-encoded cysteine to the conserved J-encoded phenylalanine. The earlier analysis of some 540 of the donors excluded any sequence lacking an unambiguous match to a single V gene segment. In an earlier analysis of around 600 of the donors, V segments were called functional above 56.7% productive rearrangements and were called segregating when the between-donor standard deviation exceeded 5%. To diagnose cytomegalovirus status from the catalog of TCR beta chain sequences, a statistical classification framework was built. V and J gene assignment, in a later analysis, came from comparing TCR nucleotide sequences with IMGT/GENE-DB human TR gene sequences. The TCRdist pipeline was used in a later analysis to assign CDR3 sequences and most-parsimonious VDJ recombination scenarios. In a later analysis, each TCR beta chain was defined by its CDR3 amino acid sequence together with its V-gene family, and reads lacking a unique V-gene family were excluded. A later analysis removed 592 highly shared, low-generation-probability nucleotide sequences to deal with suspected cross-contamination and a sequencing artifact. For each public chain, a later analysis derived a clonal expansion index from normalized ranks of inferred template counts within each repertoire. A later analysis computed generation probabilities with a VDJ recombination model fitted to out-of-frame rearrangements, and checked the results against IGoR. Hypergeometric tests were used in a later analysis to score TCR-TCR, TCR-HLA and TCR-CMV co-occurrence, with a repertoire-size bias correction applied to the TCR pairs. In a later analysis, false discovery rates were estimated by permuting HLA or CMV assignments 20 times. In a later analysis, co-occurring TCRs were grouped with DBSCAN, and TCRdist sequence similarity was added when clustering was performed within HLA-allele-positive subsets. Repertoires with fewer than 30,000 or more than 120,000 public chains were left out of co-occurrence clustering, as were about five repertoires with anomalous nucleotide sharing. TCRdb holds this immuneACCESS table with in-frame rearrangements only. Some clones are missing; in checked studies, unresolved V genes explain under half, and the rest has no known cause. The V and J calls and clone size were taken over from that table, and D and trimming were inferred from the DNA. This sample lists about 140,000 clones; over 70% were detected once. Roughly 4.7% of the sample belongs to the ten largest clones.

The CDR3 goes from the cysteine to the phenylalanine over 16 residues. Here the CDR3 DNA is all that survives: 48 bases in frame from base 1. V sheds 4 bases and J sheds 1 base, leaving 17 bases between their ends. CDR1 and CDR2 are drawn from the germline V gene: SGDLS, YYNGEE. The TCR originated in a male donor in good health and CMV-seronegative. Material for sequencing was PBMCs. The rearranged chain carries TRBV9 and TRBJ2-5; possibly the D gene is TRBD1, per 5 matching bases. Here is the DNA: TGTGCCAGCAGCACCTCGGGCCTTAGGGGCCAAGAGACCCAGTACTTC. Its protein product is CASSTSGLRGQETQYF.